This entry is about one TCR beta chain. Its target is unknown. Gene names refer to mouse genes. The CDR3 is cut off 4 residues early in the read; its end comes from the germline J gene. This entry is derived from a study of CD8+ T cells in alopecia areata. Study context: Skin grafts from approximately 6-12-month-old C3H/HeJ donors with spontaneous alopecia were placed on roughly 6-10-week-old female C3H/HeJ mice. Notes on the study in general: It was less clear whether patients shared TCRs than it was in mice, possibly because of HLA. Alphabeta T cells residing in normal skin are also sequenced in scalp samples.

Germline loops: CDR1 NSHNY, CDR2 SYGAGN. The CDR3 is 12 residues long. Reverse transcription of extracted RNA yielded cDNA, which provided the sequencing template. TCRdb's table, derived via immunoSEQ multiplex PCR, lists solely in-frame clones and lacks some. Captured here are around 290,000 clones, none seen once; the top ten comprise 1.2%. Using CD4, CD8alpha, NKG2D, NKG2ACE and other markers, pooled cutaneous lymph node cells were sorted. This chain links TRBV13-1 with TRBJ2-7; TRBD2 matches 8 bases. The receptor comes from a C3H/HeJ mouse with alopecia areata. This mouse strain has H2-k as its MHC haplotype. The sequenced material came from CD4+ T cells sorted from a lymph node. The CDR3 region is CASRLGVDEQYF. The CDR3 bases that were read are TGTGCCAGCAGACTGGGGGTGGAT.